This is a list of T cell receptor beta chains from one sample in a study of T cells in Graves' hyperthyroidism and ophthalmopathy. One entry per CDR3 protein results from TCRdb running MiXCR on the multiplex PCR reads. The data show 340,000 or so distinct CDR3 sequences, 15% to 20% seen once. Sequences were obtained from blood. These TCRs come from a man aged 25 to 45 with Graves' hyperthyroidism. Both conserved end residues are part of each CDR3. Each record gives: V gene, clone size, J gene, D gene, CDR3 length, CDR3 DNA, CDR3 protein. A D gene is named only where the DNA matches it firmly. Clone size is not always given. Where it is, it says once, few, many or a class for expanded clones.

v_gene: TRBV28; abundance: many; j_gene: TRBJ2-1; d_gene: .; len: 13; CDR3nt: TGTGCCAGCAGTTTCTTGCTTGACAATGAGCAGTTCTTC; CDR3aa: CASSFLLDNEQFF
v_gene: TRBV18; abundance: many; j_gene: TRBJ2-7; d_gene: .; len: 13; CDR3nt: TGTGCCAGCTCACCAGGGTGGGGAGACGAGCAGTACTTC; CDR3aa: CASSPGWGDEQYF
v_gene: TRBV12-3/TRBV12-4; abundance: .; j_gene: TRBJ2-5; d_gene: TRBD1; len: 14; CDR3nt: TGTGCCAGCAGCCGGACAGGGGGCTGGGAGACCCAGTACTTC; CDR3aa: CASSRTGGWETQYF
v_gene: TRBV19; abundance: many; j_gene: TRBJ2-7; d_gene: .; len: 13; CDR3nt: TGTGCCAGTGCTCAGACAGGGAGGGGGGAGCAGTACTTC; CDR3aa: CASAQTGRGEQYF
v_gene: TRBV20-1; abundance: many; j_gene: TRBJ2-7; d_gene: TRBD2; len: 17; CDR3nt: TGCAGTGCTAGAGATAATCGAGGTAGCGGGACAAGACGCGAGCAGTACTTC; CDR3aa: CSARDNRGSGTRREQYF
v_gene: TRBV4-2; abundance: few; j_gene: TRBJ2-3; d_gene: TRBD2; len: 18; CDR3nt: TGTGCCAGCAGCCAAGAGTGGGTGGGGGAGGGCCTGAGAGATACGCAGTATTTT; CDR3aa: CASSQEWVGEGLRDTQYF
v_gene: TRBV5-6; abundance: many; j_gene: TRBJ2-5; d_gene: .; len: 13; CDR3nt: TGTGCCAGCAACCCACTAGACGGGGAGACCCAGTACTTC; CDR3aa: CASNPLDGETQYF
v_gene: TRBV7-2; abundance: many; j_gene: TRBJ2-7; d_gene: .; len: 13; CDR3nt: TGTGCCAGCAGCGGAGGGCCGGGCTACGAGCAGTACTTC; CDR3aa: CASSGGPGYEQYF
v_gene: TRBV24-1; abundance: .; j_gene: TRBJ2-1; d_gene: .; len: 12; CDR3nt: TGTGCCACCAGTGATTTCGAGACTGAGCAGTTCTTC; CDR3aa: CATSDFETEQFF
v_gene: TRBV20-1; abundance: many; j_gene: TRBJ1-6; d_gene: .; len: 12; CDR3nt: TGCAGTGCTAGACGGCGGAATTCACCCCTCCACTTT; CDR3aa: CSARRRNSPLHF
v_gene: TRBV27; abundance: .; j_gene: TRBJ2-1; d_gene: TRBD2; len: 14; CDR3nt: TGTGCCAGCTCCCTAGCGGGAGGGCTGACAAGACAGTTCTTC; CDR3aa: CASSLAGGLTRQFF
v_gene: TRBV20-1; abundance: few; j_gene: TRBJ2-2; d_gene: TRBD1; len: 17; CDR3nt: TGCAGTGCTAGAGATCCGAGACAGGGGGCAGGTACCGGGGAGCTGTTTTTT; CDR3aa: CSARDPRQGAGTGELFF
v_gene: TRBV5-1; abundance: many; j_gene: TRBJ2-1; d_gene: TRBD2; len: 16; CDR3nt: TGCGCCAGCAGCGGTGGGGGGGGGGGGGTGTACAATGAGCAGTTCTTC; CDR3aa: CASSGGGGGVYNEQFF
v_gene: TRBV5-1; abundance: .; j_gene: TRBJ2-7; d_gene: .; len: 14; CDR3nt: TGCGCCAGCAGCTTGGAGTGGACACCTTACGAGCAGTACTTC; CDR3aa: CASSLEWTPYEQYF
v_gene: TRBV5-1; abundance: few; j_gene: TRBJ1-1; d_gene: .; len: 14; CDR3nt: TGCGCCAGCAAAGGGGTCGGGGGGAACACTGAAGCTTTCTTT; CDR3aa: CASKGVGGNTEAFF
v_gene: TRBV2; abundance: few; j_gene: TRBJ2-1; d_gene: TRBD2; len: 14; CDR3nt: TGTGCCAGCAGTGAAGGCGGACTAGTCACGTTTCAATTCTTC; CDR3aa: CASSEGGLVTFQFF
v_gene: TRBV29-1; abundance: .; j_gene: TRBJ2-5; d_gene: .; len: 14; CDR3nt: TGCAGCGTTGAAGTCAGCCTAGGGGGAGAGACCCAGTACTTC; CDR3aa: CSVEVSLGGETQYF
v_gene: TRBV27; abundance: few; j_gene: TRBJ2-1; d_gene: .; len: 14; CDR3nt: TGTGCCAGCGGGCCTGGGGTCGGGATGGGTGAGCAGATCTTC; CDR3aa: CASGPGVGMGEQIF